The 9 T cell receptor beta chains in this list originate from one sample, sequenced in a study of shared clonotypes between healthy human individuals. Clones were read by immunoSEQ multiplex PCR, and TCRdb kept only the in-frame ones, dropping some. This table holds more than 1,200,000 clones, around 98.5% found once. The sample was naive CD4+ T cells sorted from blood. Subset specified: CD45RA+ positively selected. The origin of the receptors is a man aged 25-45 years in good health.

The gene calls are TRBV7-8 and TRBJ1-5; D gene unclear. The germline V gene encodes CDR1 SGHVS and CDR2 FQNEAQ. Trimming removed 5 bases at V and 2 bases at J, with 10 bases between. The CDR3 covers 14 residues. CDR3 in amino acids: CASSPQPGNQPQHF. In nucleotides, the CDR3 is TGTGCCAGCAGCCCCCAACCCGGCAATCAGCCCCAGCATTTT.

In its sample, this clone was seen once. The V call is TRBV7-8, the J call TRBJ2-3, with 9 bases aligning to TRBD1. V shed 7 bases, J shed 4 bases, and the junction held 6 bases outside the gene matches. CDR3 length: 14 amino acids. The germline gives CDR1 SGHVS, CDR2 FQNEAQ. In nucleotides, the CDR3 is TGTGCCAGCACACGTACAGGGGGCGCAGATACGCAGTATTTT. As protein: CASTRTGGADTQYF.

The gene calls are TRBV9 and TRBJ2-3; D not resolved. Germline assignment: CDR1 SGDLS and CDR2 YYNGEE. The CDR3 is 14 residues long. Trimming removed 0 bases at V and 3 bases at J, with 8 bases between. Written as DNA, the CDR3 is TGTGCCAGCAGCGTAGGTTGGCTAACAGATACGCAGTATTTT. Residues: CASSVGWLTDTQYF.

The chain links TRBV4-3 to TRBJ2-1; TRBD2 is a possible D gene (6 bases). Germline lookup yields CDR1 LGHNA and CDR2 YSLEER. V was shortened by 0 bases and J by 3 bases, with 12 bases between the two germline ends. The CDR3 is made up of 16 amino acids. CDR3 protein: CASSQESRGNYNEQFF. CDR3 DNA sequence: TGCGCCAGCAGCCAAGAATCCCGCGGGAACTACAATGAGCAGTTCTTC.

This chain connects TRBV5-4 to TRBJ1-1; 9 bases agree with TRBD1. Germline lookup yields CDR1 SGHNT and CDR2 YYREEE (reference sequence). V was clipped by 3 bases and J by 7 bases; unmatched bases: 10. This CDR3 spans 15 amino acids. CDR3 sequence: CASSSRQGEFGEAFF. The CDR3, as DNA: TGTGCCAGCAGCTCTCGACAGGGGGAATTTGGTGAAGCTTTCTTT.

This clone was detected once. The chain's CDR3 is CAISETLSSYEQYF. CDR3 bases: TGTGCCATCAGTGAAACTCTAAGCTCCTACGAGCAGTACTTC. The chain carries TRBV10-3 and TRBJ2-7; D unclear. The CDR3 sequence is 14 residues long. V was cut by 3 bases and J by 0 bases, with 9 bases left in between. CDR1 and CDR2 from the germline V gene are ENHRY and SYGVKD.

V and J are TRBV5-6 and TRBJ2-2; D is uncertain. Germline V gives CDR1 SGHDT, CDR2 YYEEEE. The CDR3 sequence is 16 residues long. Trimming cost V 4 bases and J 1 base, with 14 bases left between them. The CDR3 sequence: CASSPTSWGNTGELFF. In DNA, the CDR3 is TGTGCCAGCAGCCCCACTTCATGGGGGAACACCGGGGAGCTGTTTTTT.

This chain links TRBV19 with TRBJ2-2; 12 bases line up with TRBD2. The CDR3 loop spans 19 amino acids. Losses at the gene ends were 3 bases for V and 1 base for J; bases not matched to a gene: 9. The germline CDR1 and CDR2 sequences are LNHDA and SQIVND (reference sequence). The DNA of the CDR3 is TGTGCCAGTAGTATGGGCGGACTAGCGGGATCAGGGAACACCGGGGAGCTGTTTTTT. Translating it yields CASSMGGLAGSGNTGELFF.

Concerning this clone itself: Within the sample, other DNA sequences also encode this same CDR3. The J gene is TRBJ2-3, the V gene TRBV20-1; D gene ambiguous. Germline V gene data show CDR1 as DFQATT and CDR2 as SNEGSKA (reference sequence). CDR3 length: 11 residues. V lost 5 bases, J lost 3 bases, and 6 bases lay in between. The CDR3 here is CSASLTDTQYF. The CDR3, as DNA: TGCAGTGCTTCACTTACAGATACGCAGTATTTT.